This paragraph covers one TCR beta chain sequence. The antigen is unknown. This entry is derived from a study of identical twins. The study, taken as a whole, reports: Where out-of-frame alpha sequences were twin-shared, they showed excess low generation probability.

Each CDR3 protein is one row after TCRdb ran MiXCR on the 5' RACE reads. The sample holds hundreds of thousands of distinct CDR3 sequences, about 12% seen once. CDR1 is SQVTM, CDR2 ANQGSEA, per germline. V shed 2 bases, J shed 0 bases, and the junction held 3 bases outside the gene matches. This CDR3 has 14 amino acids. These data are also associated with another study on yellow fever vaccine responses in identical twins.

Sequenced material: PBMCs. The TCR comes from a woman aged 18 to 35 in good health. The V and J genes are TRBV29-1 and TRBJ1-1; 7 bases match TRBD1. This CDR3 is CSVEPGTVNTEAFF. The CDR3 region has the DNA TGCAGCGTTGAACCGGGGACAGTGAACACTGAAGCTTTCTTT.